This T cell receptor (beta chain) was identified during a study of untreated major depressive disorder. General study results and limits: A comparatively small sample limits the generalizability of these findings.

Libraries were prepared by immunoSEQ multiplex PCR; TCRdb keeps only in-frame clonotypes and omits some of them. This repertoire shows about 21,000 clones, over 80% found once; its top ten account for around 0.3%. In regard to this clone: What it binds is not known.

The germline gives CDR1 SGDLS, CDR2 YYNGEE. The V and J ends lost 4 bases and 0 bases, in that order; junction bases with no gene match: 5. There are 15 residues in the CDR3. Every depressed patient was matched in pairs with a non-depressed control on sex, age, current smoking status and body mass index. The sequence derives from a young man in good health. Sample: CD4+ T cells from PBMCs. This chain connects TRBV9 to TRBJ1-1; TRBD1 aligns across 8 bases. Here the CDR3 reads CASSLTGGMNTEAFF. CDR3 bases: TGTGCCAGCAGCCTCACAGGGGGGATGAACACTGAAGCTTTCTTT. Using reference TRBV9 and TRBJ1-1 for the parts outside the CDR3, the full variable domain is DSGVTQTPKHLITATGQRVTLRCSPRSGDLSVYWYQQSLDQGLQFLIQYYNGEERAKGNILERFSAQQFPDLHSELNLSSLELGDSALYFCASSLTGGMNTEAFFGQGTRLTVV.